This T cell receptor beta chain was sequenced for a study of PD-L1 blockade in urothelial cancer. Study overall: Among blood samples, the median T cell count was some 150,000. Study-level points and caveats: Larger 3-week expansion of tumor-associated blood clones was seen in durable-benefit patients.

Assay: immunoSEQ multiplex PCR; the TCRdb copy retains only in-frame clones and omits some. This sample carries some 41,000 clones, 80% to 90% of them seen once, and the ten largest clones take around 16%. Sample time point: peripheral blood 6 weeks after treatment start. This clone turned up a few times. As yet, its antigen is unknown. The CDR3 spans 17 residues. The trim removed 8 bases at V and 7 bases at J, leaving 13 bases unmatched. The germline gives CDR1 ENHRY, CDR2 SYGVKD. This TCR was sampled from a man aged 55 to 70 with urothelial cancer. This rearrangement joins TRBV10-3 to TRBJ2-5; 16 nucleotides line up with TRBD2. This sample comprised PBMCs, obtained around atezolizumab (anti-PD-L1) treatment. CDR3 nucleotide sequence: TGTGCCATCTCCACGGGACAGGGACTAGCGGGGGGGTGGACCCAGTACTTC. Translating it yields CAISTGQGLAGGWTQYF.